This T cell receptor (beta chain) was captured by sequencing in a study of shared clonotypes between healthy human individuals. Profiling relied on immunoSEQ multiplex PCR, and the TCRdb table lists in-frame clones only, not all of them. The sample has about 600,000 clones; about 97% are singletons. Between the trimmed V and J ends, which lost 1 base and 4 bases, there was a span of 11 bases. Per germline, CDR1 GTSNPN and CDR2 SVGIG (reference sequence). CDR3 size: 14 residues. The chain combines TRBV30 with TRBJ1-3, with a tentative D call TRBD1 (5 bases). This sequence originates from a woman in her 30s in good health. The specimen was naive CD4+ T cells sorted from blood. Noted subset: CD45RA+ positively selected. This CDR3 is CAWSGGPTGNTIYF. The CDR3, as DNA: TGTGCCTGGAGTGGGGGCCCGACGGGAAACACCATATATTTT. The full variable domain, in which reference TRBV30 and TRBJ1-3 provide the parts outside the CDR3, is SQTIHQWPATLVQPVGSPLSLECTVEGTSNPNLYWYRQAAGRGLQLLFYSVGIGQISSEVPQNLSASRPQDRQFILSSKKLLLSDSGFYLCAWSGGPTGNTIYFGEGSWLTVV.